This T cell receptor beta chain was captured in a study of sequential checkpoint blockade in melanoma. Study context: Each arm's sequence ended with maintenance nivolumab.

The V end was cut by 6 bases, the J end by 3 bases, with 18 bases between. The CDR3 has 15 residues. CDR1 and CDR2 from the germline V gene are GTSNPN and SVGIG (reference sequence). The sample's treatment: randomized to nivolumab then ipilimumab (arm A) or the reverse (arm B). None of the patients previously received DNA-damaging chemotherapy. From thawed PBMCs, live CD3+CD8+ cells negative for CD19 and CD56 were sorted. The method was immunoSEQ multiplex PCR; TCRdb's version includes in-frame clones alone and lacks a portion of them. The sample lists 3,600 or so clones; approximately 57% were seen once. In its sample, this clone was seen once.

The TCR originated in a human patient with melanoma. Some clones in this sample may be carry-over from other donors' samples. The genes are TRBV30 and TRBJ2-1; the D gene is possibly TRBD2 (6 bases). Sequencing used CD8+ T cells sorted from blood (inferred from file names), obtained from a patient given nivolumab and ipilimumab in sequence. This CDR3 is CACRPGGPFYNEQFF. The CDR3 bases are TGTGCCTGTCGACCCGGGGGACCCTTCTACAATGAGCAGTTCTTC.